This TCR beta chain was documented in a study of beta chain features in type 1 diabetes. cDNA synthesis used the whole RNA isolate, giving expressed TCRB sequences. Libraries were prepared by immunoSEQ multiplex PCR; TCRdb keeps only in-frame clonotypes and omits some of them. The data contain under 900,000 clones, roughly 17% of them singletons. The CDR3 totals 16 residues. Trimming left V 7 bases short and J 0 bases short, with 16 bases between. The germline gives CDR1 MNHNY, CDR2 SVGAGI (reference sequence). This clone was counted only a few times. The sequence derives from a young woman in good health. The sequenced material came from naive CD4+ T cells from blood. The chain recombines TRBV6-6 with TRBJ2-4; weak D call: TRBD1 (5 bases). The CDR3 DNA reads TGTGCCAGCAACCAGGGATGGGTCCTAGCCAAAAACATTCAGTACTTC. Protein product: CASNQGWVLAKNIQYF.